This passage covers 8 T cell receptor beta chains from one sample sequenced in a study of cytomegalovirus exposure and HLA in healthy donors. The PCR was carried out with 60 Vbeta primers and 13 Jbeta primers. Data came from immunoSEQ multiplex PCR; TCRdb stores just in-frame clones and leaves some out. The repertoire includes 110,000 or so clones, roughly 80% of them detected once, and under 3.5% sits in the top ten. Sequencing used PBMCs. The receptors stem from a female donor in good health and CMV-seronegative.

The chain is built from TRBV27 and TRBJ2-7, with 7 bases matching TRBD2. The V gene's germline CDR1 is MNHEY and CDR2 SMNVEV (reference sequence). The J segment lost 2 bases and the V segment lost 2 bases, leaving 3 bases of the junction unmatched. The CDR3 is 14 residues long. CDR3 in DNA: TGTGCCAGCAGTTTAAGCGGGATAGCCTACGAGCAGTACTTC. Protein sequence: CASSLSGIAYEQYF.

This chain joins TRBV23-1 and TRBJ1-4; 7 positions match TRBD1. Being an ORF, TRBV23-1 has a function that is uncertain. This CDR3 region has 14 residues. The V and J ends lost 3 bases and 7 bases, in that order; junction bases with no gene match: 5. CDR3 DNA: TGCGCCAGCAGTCACGACAGGGTGGGTGAAAAACTGTTTTTT. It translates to CASSHDRVGEKLFF.

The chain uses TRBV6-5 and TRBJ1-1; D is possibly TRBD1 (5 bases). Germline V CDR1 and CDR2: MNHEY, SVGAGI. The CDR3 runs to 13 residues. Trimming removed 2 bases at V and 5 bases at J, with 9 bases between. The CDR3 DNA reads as TGTGCCAGCAGTTACGGGGGGGGTACTGAAGCTTTCTTT. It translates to CASSYGGGTEAFF.

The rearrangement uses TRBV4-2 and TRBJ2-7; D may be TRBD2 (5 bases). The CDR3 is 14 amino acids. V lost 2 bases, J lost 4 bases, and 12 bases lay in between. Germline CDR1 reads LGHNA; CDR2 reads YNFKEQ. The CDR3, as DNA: TGTGCCAGCAGCCAACCCCAACTAGAATACGAGCAGTACTTC. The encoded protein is CASSQPQLEYEQYF.

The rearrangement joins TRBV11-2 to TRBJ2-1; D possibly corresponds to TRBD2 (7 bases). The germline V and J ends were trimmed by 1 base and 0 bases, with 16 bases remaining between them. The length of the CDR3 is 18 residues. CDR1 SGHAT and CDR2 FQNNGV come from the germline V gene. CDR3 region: CASSLGQRGGLSYNEQFF. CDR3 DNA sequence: TGTGCCAGCAGCTTAGGTCAAAGGGGGGGTCTCTCCTACAATGAGCAGTTCTTC.

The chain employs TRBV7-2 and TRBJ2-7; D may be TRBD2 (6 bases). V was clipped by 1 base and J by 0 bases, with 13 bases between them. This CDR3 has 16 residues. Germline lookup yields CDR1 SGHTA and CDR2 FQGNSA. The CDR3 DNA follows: TGTGCCAGCAGCTTAGAGGCCGGGGGATCCTCCTACGAGCAGTACTTC. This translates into CASSLEAGGSSYEQYF.

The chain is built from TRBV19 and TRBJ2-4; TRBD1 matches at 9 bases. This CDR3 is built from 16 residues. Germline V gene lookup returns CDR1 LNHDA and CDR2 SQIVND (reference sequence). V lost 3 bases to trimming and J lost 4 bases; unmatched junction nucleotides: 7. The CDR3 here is CASSIVGTGRKNIQYF. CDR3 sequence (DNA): TGTGCCAGTAGTATCGTCGGGACAGGGCGTAAAAACATTCAGTACTTC.

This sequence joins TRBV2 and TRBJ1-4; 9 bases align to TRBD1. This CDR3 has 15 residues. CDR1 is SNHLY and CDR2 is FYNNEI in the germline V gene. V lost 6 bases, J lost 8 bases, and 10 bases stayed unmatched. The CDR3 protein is CASRNRGRVGEKLFF. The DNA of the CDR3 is TGTGCCAGCAGGAACAGGGGGCGGGTCGGGGAAAAACTGTTTTTT.